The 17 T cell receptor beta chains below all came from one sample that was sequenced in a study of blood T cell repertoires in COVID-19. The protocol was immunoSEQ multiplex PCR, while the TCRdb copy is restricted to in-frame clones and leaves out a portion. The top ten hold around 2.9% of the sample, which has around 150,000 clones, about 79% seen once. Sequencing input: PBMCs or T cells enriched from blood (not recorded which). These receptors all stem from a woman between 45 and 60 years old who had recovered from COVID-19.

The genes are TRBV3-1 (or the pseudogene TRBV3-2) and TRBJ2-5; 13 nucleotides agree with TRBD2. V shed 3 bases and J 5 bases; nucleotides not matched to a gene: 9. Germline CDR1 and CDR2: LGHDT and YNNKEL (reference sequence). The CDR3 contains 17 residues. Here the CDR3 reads CASSQSHGTSGVETQYF. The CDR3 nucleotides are TGTGCCAGCAGCCAGTCCCATGGGACTAGCGGGGTCGAGACCCAGTACTTC.

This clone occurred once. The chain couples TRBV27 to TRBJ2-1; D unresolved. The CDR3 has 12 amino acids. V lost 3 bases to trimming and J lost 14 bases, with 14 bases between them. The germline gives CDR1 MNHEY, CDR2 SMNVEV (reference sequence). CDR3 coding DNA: TGTGCCAGCAGTTTTTCCTCGGGTGTGAAGTTCTTC. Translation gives CASSFSSGVKFF.

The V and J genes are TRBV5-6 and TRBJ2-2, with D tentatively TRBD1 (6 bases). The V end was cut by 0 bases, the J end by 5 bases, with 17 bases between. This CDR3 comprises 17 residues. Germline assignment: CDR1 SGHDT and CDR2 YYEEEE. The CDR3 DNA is TGTGCCAGCAGCTTGGGGACTGGAACGAGGGGGACCGGGGAGCTGTTTTTT. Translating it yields CASSLGTGTRGTGELFF.

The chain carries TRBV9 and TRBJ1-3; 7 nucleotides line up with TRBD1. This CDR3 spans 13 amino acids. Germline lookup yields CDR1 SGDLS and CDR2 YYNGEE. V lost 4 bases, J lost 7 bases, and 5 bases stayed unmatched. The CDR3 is CASSQDRLNTIYF. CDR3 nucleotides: TGTGCCAGCAGCCAGGACAGGCTTAACACCATATATTTT.

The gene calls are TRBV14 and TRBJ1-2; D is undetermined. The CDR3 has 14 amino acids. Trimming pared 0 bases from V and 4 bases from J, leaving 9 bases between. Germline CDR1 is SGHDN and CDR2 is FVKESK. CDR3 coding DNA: TGTGCCAGCAGCCAAGAGCAGATGCTCTATGGCTACACCTTC. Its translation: CASSQEQMLYGYTF.

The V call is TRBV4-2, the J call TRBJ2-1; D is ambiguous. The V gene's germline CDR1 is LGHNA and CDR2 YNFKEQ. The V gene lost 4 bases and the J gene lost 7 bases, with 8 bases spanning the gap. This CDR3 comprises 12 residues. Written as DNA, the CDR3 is TGTGCCAGCAGCCTTGGGCTGAATGAGCAGTTCTTC. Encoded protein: CASSLGLNEQFF.

The CDR3 region has the DNA TGTGCCAGTACCGGGGGGCGCACCGGGGAGCTGTTTTTT. Translation gives CASTGGRTGELFF. The V and J genes are TRBV7-3 and TRBJ2-2; D perhaps matches TRBD2 (7 bases). CDR1 is SGHTA, CDR2 FQGTGA, per germline. V was clipped by 9 bases and J by 4 bases, with 12 bases between them. CDR3 size: 13 residues.

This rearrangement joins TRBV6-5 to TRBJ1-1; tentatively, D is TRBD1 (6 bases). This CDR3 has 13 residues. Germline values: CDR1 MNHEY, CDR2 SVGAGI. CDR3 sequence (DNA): TGTGCAGTTGCCCGGGACACTCACACTGAAGCTTTCTTT. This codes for CAVARDTHTEAFF.

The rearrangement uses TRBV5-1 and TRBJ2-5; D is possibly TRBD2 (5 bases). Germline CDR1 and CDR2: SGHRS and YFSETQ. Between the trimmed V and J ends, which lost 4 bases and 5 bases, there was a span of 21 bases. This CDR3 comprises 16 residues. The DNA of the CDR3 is TGCGCCAGCAGCAACTTAGGACGGACTCAAAGGGAGACCCAGTACTTC. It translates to CASSNLGRTQRETQYF.

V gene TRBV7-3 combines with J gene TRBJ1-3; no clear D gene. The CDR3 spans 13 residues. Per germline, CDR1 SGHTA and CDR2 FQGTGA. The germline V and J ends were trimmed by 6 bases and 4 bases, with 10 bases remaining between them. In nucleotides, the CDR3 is TGTGCCAGCAGTCCGGAGAGAGGAAACACCATATATTTT. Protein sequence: CASSPERGNTIYF. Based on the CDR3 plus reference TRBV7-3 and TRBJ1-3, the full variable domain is GAGVSQTPSNKVTEKGKYVELRCDPISGHTALYWYRQSLGQGPEFLIYFQGTGAADDSGLPNDRFFAVRPEGSVSTLKIQRTERGDSAVYLCASSPERGNTIYFGEGSWLTVV.

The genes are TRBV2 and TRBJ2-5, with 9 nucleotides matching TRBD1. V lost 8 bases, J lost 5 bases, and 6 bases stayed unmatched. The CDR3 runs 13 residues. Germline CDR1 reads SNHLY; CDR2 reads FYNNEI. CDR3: CASGRTGVETQYF. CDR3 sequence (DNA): TGTGCCAGCGGAAGGACAGGGGTCGAGACCCAGTACTTC.

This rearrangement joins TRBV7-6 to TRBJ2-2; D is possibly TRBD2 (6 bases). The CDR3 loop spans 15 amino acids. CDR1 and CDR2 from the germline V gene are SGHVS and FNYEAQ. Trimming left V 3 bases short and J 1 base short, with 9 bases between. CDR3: CASSLSGVNTGELFF. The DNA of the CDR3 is TGTGCCAGCAGCTTGTCGGGGGTGAACACCGGGGAGCTGTTTTTT.

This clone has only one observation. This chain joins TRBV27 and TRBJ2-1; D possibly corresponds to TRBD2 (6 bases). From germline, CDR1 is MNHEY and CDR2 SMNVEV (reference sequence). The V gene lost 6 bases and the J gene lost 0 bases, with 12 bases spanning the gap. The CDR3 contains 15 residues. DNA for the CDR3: TGTGCCAGCAGCCAGCGGGCCCTCTCCTACAATGAGCAGTTCTTC. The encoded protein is CASSQRALSYNEQFF.

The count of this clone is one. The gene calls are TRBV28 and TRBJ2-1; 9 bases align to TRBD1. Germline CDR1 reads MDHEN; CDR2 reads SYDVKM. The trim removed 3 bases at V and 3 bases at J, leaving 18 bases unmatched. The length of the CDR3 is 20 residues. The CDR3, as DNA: TGTGCCAGCAGTTTTTCGGGGGCTCGCTACCGGGACAGGGACTACAATGAGCAGTTCTTC. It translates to CASSFSGARYRDRDYNEQFF.

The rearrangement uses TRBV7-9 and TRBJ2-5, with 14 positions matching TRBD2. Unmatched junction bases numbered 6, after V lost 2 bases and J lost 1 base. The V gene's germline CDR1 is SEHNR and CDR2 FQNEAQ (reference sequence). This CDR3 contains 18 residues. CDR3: CASSLPPGLAGGQETQYF. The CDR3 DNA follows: TGTGCCAGCAGCTTACCCCCCGGACTAGCGGGGGGCCAAGAGACCCAGTACTTC. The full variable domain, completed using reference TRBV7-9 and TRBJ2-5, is DTGVSQNPRHKITKRGQNVTFRCDPISEHNRLYWYRQTLGQGPEFLTYFQNEAQLEKSRLLSDRFSAERPKGSFSTLEIQRTEQGDSAMYLCASSLPPGLAGGQETQYFGPGTRLLVL.

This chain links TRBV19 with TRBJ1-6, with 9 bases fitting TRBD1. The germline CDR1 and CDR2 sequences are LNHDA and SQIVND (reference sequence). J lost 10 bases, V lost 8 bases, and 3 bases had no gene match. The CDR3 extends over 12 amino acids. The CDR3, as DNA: TGTGCCAGTGGACAGGGGCGATCACCCCTCCACTTT. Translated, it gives CASGQGRSPLHF.

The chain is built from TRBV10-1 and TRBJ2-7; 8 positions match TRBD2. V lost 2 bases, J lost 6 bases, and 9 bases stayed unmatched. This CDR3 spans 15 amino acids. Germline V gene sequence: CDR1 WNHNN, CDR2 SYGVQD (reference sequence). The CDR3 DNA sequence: TGCGCCAGCAGTGAGGGCTCCAGCGGGAGAGGCGAGCAGTACTTC. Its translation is CASSEGSSGRGEQYF.